This entry is about one T cell receptor (beta chain). What it binds is not known. This sample was included in a study of shared clonotypes between healthy human individuals. Study context: Per donor, CD8 memory used one plate, CD8 naive used two, CD4 memory used three and CD4 naive used three.

Study processing details: ImmunoSEQ gave junction-only sequences without quality scores, so filtering differed. The method was immunoSEQ multiplex PCR; TCRdb's version includes in-frame clones alone and lacks a portion of them. The V and J calls and clone size come from that table; D and trimming were worked out from the DNA. The table lists about 2.4 million clones, approximately 94% of them singletons. V shed 0 bases, J shed 7 bases, and the junction held 0 bases outside the gene matches. CDR3 length: 13 amino acids. Per germline, CDR1 SGHNT and CDR2 YYREEE (reference sequence). Study conclusions and caveats: Naive CD4 clonotypes overlapped across several donors at approximately 5%. Shared clonotypes across all four donors exceeded non-shared ones in generation probability.

The clonotype comes from a man aged 18 to 29 in good health. Some clones in this sample may be carry-over from other donors' samples. The sample taken for sequencing was naive CD4+ T cells from PBMCs. The subset was: CD45RA+ positively selected. The chain carries TRBV5-4 and TRBJ1-5; 8 bases match TRBD1. CDR3 loop: CASSLGQGQPQHF. The CDR3 DNA follows: TGTGCCAGCAGCTTGGGACAGGGGCAGCCCCAGCATTTT.